These 5 T cell receptor beta chains share one sample of origin, sequenced in a study of shared clonotypes between healthy human individuals. CD45RO negativity and positive selection for CCR7 defined naive CD8 cells, a population that excluded terminally differentiated effector memory CD45RA+ cells. Using immunoSEQ multiplex PCR, the repertoire was profiled, and TCRdb retains in-frame clones only, with some absent. The sample has 700,000 to 950,000 clones; 90% to 98% are singletons. Sequencing input: naive CD8+ T cells sorted from blood. The receptors come from a young man in good health.

V gene TRBV28 combines with J gene TRBJ2-5; tentative D call: TRBD2 (7 bases). CDR3 size: 15 residues. Germline-derived CDR1 and CDR2 are MDHEN and SYDVKM. Trimming removed 4 bases at V and 2 bases at J, with 14 bases between. The CDR3 sequence is CASSSGRGIQETQYF. The CDR3, as DNA: TGTGCCAGCAGTTCAGGGAGGGGGATACAAGAGACCCAGTACTTC.

The V call is TRBV15, the J call TRBJ2-7; D gene ambiguous. Germline CDR1 LNHNV, CDR2 YYDKDF (reference sequence). The CDR3 sequence is 14 residues long. The ends were cut back, 0 bases at V and 2 bases at J, with 8 bases in the middle. DNA of the CDR3: TGTGCCACCAGCAGAGAGCGGAGCACCTACGAGCAGTACTTC. Translation: CATSRERSTYEQYF.

Points on this clone: The identical CDR3 is also encoded by other nucleotide sequences in the sample. The chain uses TRBV11-2 and TRBJ1-2; 7 nucleotides align to TRBD1. Germline lookup yields CDR1 SGHAT and CDR2 FQNNGV. The CDR3 has 15 residues. V lost 1 base and J lost 4; bases outside the gene matches: 6. The CDR3 coding sequence is TGTGCCAGCAGCTTAGGACAGGGCGGAGGCTATGGCTACACCTTC. Amino acid sequence: CASSLGQGGGYGYTF.

CDR3 sequence reads: CAWKPTGLAYEQYF. CDR3 nucleotides: TGTGCCTGGAAACCGACAGGGTTGGCCTACGAGCAGTACTTC. The chain recombines TRBV30 with TRBJ2-7, with 7 positions matching TRBD1. V was pared by 4 bases and J by 2 bases, with 8 bases of the junction left unmatched. Germline-derived CDR1 and CDR2 are GTSNPN and SVGIG (reference sequence). This CDR3 is 14 amino acids long.

The genes are TRBV14 and TRBJ2-7, with 9 bases lining up with TRBD1. Looked up from germline, CDR1 is SGHDN and CDR2 is FVKESK. J was trimmed by 3 bases and V by 1 base; bases with no gene match: 7. CDR3 length: 16 amino acids. CDR3 nucleotides: TGTGCCAGCAGCCAAGGACCGCCGGGACAGGGCTACGAGCAGTACTTC. This translates into CASSQGPPGQGYEQYF.